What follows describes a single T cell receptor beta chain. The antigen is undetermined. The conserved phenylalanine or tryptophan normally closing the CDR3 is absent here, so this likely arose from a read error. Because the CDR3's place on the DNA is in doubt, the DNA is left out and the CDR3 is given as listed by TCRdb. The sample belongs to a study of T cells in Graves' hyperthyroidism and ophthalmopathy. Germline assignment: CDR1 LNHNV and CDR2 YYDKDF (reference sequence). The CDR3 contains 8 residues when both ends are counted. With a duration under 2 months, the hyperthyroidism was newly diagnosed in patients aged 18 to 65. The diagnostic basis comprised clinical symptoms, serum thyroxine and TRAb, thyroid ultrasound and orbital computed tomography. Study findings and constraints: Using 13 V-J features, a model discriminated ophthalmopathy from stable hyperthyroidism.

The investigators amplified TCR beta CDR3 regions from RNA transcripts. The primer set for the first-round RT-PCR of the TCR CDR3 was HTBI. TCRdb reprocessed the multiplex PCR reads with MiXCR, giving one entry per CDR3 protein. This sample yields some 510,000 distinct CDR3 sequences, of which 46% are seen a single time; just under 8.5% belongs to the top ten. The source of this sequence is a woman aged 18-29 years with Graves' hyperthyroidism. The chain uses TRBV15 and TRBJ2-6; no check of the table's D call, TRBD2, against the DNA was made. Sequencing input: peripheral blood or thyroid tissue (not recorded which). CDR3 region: CATSRFTS.